Listed below are T cell receptor beta chains from one sample, sequenced in a study of OX40 agonist ivuxolimab in advanced cancers. TCRdb keeps only in-frame clones here, not all; method: immunoSEQ multiplex PCR. The profile shows approximately 90,000 clones, around nine tenths of them singletons. This specimen was CD4+ or CD8+ T cells sorted from blood, taken in a trial of the OX40 agonist ivuxolimab. These receptor sequences come from an adult with an advanced solid tumor such as melanoma, head and neck, liver or kidney cancer. CDR3s include the opening cysteine and the closing phenylalanine or tryptophan. The D gene is left open where the match is weak. Not every row has a clone size; where given, it reads once, few, many or a size class.

abundance	d_gene	v_gene	j_gene	CDR3aa	CDR3nt
once	TRBD2	TRBV4-2	TRBJ2-2	CASSQRSGGNAGELFF	TGTGCCAGCAGCCAACGTAGCGGGGGGAACGCCGGGGAGCTGTTTTTT
NA	NA	TRBV27	TRBJ1-6	CASSPPQGPSYNSPLHF	TGTGCCAGCAGTCCTCCTCAGGGTCCCTCCTATAATTCACCCCTCCACTTT
NA	NA	TRBV6-6	TRBJ1-2	CASSYRGGGYTF	TGTGCCAGCAGTTACCGAGGGGGAGGCTACACCTTC
NA	TRBD1	TRBV28	TRBJ1-5	CASSTGTGYSQPQHF	TGTGCCAGCAGTACCGGGACAGGGTATAGTCAGCCCCAGCATTTT
NA	NA	TRBV18	TRBJ2-3	CASSPQERNTDTQYF	TGTGCCAGCTCACCACAAGAGCGGAACACAGATACGCAGTATTTT
NA	NA	TRBV19	TRBJ2-2	CASSKAGDTGELFF	TGTGCCAGTAGTAAAGCAGGGGATACCGGGGAGCTGTTTTTT
NA	NA	TRBV11-1	TRBJ1-6	CASSTIDNSPLHF	TGTGCCAGCAGCACAATAGATAATTCACCCCTCCACTTT
few	NA	TRBV18	TRBJ1-4	CASLKGEHEKLFF	TGTGCCAGCTTAAAGGGGGAACATGAAAAACTGTTTTTT
NA	NA	TRBV4-1	TRBJ1-4	CASSQSGPQNEKLFF	TGCGCCAGCAGCCAATCGGGACCGCAGAATGAAAAACTGTTTTTT
NA	NA	TRBV6-5	TRBJ1-3	CASSYSSGNTIYF	TGTGCCAGCAGTTACTCTTCTGGAAACACCATATATTTT
NA	NA	TRBV13	TRBJ1-3	CASSPSRNTIYF	TGTGCCAGCAGCCCCTCTAGAAACACCATATATTTT
NA	NA	TRBV15	TRBJ1-5	CATSREYSNQPQHF	TGTGCCACCAGCAGAGAGTATAGTAATCAGCCCCAGCATTTT
NA	TRBD2	TRBV7-7	TRBJ2-5	CASSPTSGGGGGTQYF	TGTGCTAGCAGCCCTACTAGCGGGGGGGGAGGCGGAACCCAGTACTTC
once	NA	TRBV27	TRBJ2-2	CASSFRGDGELFF	TGTGCCAGCAGTTTCAGGGGCGACGGGGAGCTGTTTTTT
few	NA	TRBV6-6	TRBJ1-5	CASGGQRNQPQHF	TGTGCCAGCGGAGGACAGCGCAATCAGCCCCAGCATTTT